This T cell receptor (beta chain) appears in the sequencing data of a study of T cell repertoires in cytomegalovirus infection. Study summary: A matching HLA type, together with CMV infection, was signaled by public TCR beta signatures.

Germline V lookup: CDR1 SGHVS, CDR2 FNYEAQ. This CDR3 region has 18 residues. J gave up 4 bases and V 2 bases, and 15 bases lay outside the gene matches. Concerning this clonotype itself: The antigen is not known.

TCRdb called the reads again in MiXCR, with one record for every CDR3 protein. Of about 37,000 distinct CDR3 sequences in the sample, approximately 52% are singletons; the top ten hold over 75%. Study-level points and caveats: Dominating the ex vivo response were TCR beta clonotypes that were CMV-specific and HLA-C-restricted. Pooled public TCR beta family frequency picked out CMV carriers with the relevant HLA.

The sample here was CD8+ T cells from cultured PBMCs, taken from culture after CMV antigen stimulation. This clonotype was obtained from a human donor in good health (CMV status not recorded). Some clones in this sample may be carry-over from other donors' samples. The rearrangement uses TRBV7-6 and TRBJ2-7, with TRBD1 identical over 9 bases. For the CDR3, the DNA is TGTGCCAGCAGCTTAACCGCCCCTACAGGGGGCGCGAAGTACGAGCAGTACTTC. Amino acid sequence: CASSLTAPTGGAKYEQYF.